This TCR beta chain came from a study of Graves' ophthalmopathy and Graves' hyperthyroidism. As for the study in general: Ophthalmopathy absent within 18 months of follow-up marked hyperthyroidism as stable.

Overall study results and limits: The blood repertoire also included most expanded thyroid clonotypes above 0.001 frequency.

Diagnosis used clinical symptoms, serum thyroxine, TRAb, thyroid ultrasound and orbital computed tomography. About this clonotype: Its antigen is unknown.

V gave up 3 bases and J gave up 4 bases; unmatched junction bases: 9. Germline assignment: CDR1 SGDLS and CDR2 YYNGEE. The CDR3 is 15 residues long. Scientists amplified the TCR beta CDR3 regions from RNA transcripts. Second-round multiplex PCR followed a first-round RT-PCR using HTBI primers. TCRdb re-derived calls from the multiplex PCR reads in MiXCR, one entry per CDR3 protein. The top ten clones hold approximately 10% of a sample with over a million distinct CDR3 sequences, about 38% of them seen once. Sample: peripheral blood or thyroid tissue (not recorded which). This clonotype was sampled from an adult man with Graves' hyperthyroidism. This chain joins TRBV9 and TRBJ1-1; 7 nucleotides line up with TRBD1. The CDR3 region is CASSGQGSFSTEAFF. CDR3 bases: TGTGCCAGCAGCGGACAGGGATCTTTCAGCACTGAAGCTTTCTTT.